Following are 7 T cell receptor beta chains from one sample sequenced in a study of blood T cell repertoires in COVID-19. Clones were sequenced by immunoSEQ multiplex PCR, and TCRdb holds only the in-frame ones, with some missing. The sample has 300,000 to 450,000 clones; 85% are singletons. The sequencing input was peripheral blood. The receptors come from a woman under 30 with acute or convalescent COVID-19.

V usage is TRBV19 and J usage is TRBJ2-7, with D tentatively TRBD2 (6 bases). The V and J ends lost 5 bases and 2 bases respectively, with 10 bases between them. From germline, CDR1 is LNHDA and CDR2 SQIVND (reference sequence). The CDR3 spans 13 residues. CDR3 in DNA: TGTGCCAGTAGTCTCGGGAGTACCTACGAGCAGTACTTC. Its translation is CASSLGSTYEQYF.

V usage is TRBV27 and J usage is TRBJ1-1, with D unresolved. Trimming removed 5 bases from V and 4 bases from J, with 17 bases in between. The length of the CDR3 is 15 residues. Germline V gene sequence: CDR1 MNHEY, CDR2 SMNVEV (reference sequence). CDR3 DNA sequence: TGTGCCAGCAGTCCCTCGACGCTCGGGTTCACTGAAGCTTTCTTT. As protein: CASSPSTLGFTEAFF.

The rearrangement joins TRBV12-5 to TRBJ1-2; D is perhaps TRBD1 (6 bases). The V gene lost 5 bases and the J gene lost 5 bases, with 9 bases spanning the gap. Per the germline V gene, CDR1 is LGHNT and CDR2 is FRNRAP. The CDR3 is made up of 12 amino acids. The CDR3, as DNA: TGTGCTAGTGGTGACAGGATGTATGGCTACACCTTC. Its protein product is CASGDRMYGYTF.

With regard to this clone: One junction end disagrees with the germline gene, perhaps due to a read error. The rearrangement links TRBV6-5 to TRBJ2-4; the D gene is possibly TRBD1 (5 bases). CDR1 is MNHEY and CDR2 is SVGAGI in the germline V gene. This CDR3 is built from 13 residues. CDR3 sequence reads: CASSYEWGSAESF. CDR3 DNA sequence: TGTGCCAGCAGTTACGAATGGGGCAGCGCCGAGTCCTTC.

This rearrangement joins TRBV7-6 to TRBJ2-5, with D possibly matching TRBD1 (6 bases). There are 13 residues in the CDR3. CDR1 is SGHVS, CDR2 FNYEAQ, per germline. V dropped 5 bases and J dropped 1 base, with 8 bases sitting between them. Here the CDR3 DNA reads TGTGCCAGCAGCACAGGGCGCCAAGAGACCCAGTACTTC. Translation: CASSTGRQETQYF.

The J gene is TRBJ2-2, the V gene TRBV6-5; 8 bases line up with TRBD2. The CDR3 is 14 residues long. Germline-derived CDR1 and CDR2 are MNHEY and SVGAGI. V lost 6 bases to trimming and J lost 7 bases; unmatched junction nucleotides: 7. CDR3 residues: CASSQRERGGELFF. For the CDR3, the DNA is TGTGCCAGCAGCCAGCGGGAGAGGGGCGGGGAGCTGTTTTTT.

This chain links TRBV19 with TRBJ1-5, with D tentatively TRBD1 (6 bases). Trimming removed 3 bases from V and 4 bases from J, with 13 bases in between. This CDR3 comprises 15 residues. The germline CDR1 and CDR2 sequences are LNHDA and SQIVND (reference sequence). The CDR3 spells CASSIRTAVNQPQHF. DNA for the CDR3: TGTGCCAGTAGTATTAGGACAGCGGTGAATCAGCCCCAGCATTTT.